The 22 T cell receptor beta chains presented below share a single source sample, sequenced in a study of PD-1 blockade in classical Hodgkin lymphoma. Each patient relapsed following autologous stem cell transplantation, and prior brentuximab vedotin exposure differed. Clones were sequenced by immunoSEQ multiplex PCR, and TCRdb holds only the in-frame ones, with some missing. The sample contains fewer than 100,000 clones, 75% to 90% of which appear only once. The specimen was peripheral blood mononuclear cells (PBMCs), collected at baseline. The receptors were sampled from a human donor with classical Hodgkin lymphoma.

The V call is TRBV28, the J call TRBJ2-3; maybe TRBD2 (6 bases). V lost 5 bases and J 1 base, leaving 13 bases between the germline ends. Per the germline V gene, CDR1 is MDHEN and CDR2 is SYDVKM. The CDR3 covers 15 residues. CDR3: CASSGRRGGTDTQYF. CDR3 DNA sequence: TGTGCCAGCAGTGGCCGTCGCGGGGGCACAGATACGCAGTATTTT.

The V gene is TRBV7-9, the J gene TRBJ2-5, with TRBD2 matching over 13 bases. This CDR3 has 18 amino acids. The J segment lost 0 bases and the V segment lost 5 bases, leaving 9 bases of the junction unmatched. Germline CDR1 and CDR2: SEHNR and FQNEAQ (reference sequence). The chain's CDR3 is CASSPPWTSGGDQETQYF. As DNA, the CDR3 is TGTGCCAGCAGCCCACCTTGGACTAGCGGGGGCGACCAAGAGACCCAGTACTTC.

The chain recombines TRBV4-2 with TRBJ2-5; D gene ambiguous. Trimming shortened V by 0 bases and J by 7 bases, and 6 bases separated the two germline ends. Germline-derived CDR1 and CDR2 are LGHNA and YNFKEQ. The CDR3 loop spans 12 amino acids. The CDR3 region has the DNA TGTGCCAGCAGCCAAGATTTGAGGACCCAGTACTTC. It codes for CASSQDLRTQYF.

V gene TRBV5-4 combines with J gene TRBJ2-1; the match to TRBD2 covers 10 bases. V trimming: 3 bases; J trimming: 13 bases; junction bases outside the gene matches: 10. The CDR3 loop spans 14 amino acids. CDR1 and CDR2 from the germline V gene are SGHNT and YYREEE (reference sequence). The CDR3 reads CASSSKSSGSTQFF. The CDR3 coding sequence is TGTGCCAGCAGCTCTAAGTCTAGCGGGAGTACCCAGTTCTTC.

The rearrangement uses TRBV5-4 and TRBJ2-5, with TRBD2 matching over 12 bases. The CDR3 covers 16 residues. The junction had 6 bases not matched to a gene; V was cut back by 2 bases and J by 4 bases. Germline V gene data show CDR1 as SGHNT and CDR2 as YYREEE (reference sequence). This chain's CDR3 is CASSLLAGGEGETQYF. The CDR3, as DNA: TGTGCCAGCAGCTTACTAGCGGGAGGCGAGGGAGAGACCCAGTACTTC.

This clone appeared a few times. The V call is TRBV11-2, the J call TRBJ1-1; D is uncertain. Germline V CDR1 and CDR2: SGHAT, FQNNGV. Trimming removed 2 bases at V and 0 bases at J, with 4 bases between. The CDR3 loop spans 13 amino acids. CDR3 DNA: TGTGCCAGCAGCTTACGCCTGAACACTGAAGCTTTCTTT. It codes for CASSLRLNTEAFF.

This clone was seen just once. This chain joins TRBV12-5 and TRBJ2-5; no reliable D call. Trimming took off 0 bases at V and 9 bases at J, with 26 bases between the two ends. The CDR3 is 18 residues long. The germline V gene has CDR1 LGHNT and CDR2 FRNRAP. This CDR3 is CASGLVSPGTVESRAQYF. The CDR3 region has the DNA TGTGCTAGTGGTTTGGTTTCCCCCGGAACAGTGGAATCCCGAGCCCAGTACTTC.

This chain links TRBV28 with TRBJ2-1; 15 bases are shared with TRBD2. The CDR3 length is 15 residues. Germline CDR1 and CDR2: MDHEN and SYDVKM. J was trimmed by 10 bases and V by 6 bases; bases with no gene match: 7. This CDR3 reads CASRRTSGRVLEQFF. The CDR3 coding sequence is TGTGCCAGCAGAAGGACTAGCGGGAGGGTGCTGGAGCAGTTCTTC.

The V and J genes are TRBV2 and TRBJ1-2; D not certain. Trimming removed 2 bases from V and 7 bases from J, with 17 bases in between. The germline gives CDR1 SNHLY, CDR2 FYNNEI. The CDR3 loop spans 15 amino acids. CDR3 bases: TGTGCCAGCAGTGAATTAGGCGGTCGTAAGGTTGGCTACACCTTC. It codes for CASSELGGRKVGYTF.

This chain joins TRBV7-8 and TRBJ2-3; 9 bases fit TRBD2. Trimming at V came to 7 bases and at J to 3 bases, leaving 8 bases not matched to a gene. From germline, CDR1 is SGHVS and CDR2 FQNEAQ. The CDR3 loop spans 15 amino acids. CDR3 sequence reads: CASTGSGRQTDTQYF. DNA for the CDR3: TGTGCCAGCACCGGTAGCGGGAGACAAACAGATACGCAGTATTTT.

This chain connects TRBV10-1 to TRBJ1-1, with D perhaps TRBD1 (6 bases). CDR1 is WNHNN, CDR2 SYGVQD, per germline (reference sequence). The ends were cut back, 6 bases at V and 1 base at J, with 12 bases in the middle. There are 14 residues in the CDR3. CDR3 in amino acids: CASRPGQSNTEAFF. CDR3 DNA: TGCGCCAGCAGGCCCGGACAGTCGAACACTGAAGCTTTCTTT.

The chain employs TRBV6-1 and TRBJ1-2; tentative D call: TRBD1 (5 bases). The CDR3 extends over 14 amino acids. The V and J ends lost 1 base and 4 bases respectively, with 10 bases between them. Germline V gives CDR1 MNHNS, CDR2 SASEGT. Written as DNA, the CDR3 is TGTGCCAGCAGTGAAGGCCAGGGAGGCTATGGCTACACCTTC. This sequence encodes CASSEGQGGYGYTF.

The chain links TRBV14 to TRBJ2-7, with 8 bases matching TRBD1. The trim removed 4 bases at V and 3 bases at J, leaving 8 bases unmatched. The CDR3 runs to 15 residues. Germline V gives CDR1 SGHDN, CDR2 FVKESK. The CDR3 DNA reads TGTGCCAGCAGCCGCCCCGGGACAGGCGACTACGAGCAGTACTTC. It is translated as CASSRPGTGDYEQYF.

This CDR3 reads CASSRRTGINTEAFF. The DNA of the CDR3 is TGTGCCAGCTCACGTCGGACAGGGATAAACACTGAAGCTTTCTTT. The rearrangement joins TRBV18 to TRBJ1-1, with 8 bases that match TRBD1. Germline-derived CDR1 and CDR2 are KGHSH and LQKENI. The CDR3 has 15 residues. Unmatched junction bases numbered 6, after V lost 4 bases and J lost 2 bases.

The chain combines TRBV19 with TRBJ2-1, with TRBD2 matching over 9 bases. There are 15 residues in the CDR3. Germline V gives CDR1 LNHDA, CDR2 SQIVND (reference sequence). The ends lost 0 bases at V and 9 bases at J; junction bases unmatched: 6. CDR3 in DNA: TGTGCCAGTAGTATAGATCGTACTAGCGGGCTTGAGCAGTTCTTC. Protein sequence: CASSIDRTSGLEQFF.

The chain recombines TRBV21-1 with TRBJ1-2; the D call in the table, TRBD1, was not verified against the DNA. TRBV21-1 is a known pseudogene. The CDR3 loop spans 16 amino acids. This CDR3 reads CASSQGLATESYGYTF. CDR3 DNA sequence: TGTGCCAGCAGTCAGGGGTTAGCTACAGAAAGCTATGGCTACACCTTC.

The chain employs TRBV30 and TRBJ1-4; D is uncertain. This CDR3 has 12 amino acids. Germline loops: CDR1 GTSNPN, CDR2 SVGIG (reference sequence). Trimming pared 5 bases from V and 5 bases from J, leaving 9 bases between. CDR3 loop: CAWARPNEKLFF. The CDR3 DNA is TGTGCCTGGGCCCGCCCGAATGAAAAACTGTTTTTT.

The chain links TRBV5-1 to TRBJ2-1, with TRBD1 identical over 11 bases. CDR3 size: 18 residues. Trimming removed 0 bases from V and 6 bases from J; junction bases left unmatched: 11. From germline, CDR1 is SGHRS and CDR2 YFSETQ. CDR3 DNA sequence: TGCGCCAGCAGCTTGGTAGGCCCCGGGACAGGGGGTGTCAATGAGCAGTTCTTC. It yields the protein CASSLVGPGTGGVNEQFF.

The chain employs TRBV15 and TRBJ1-2; tentative D call: TRBD1 (5 bases). Germline V gene lookup returns CDR1 LNHNV and CDR2 YYDKDF (reference sequence). The V end lost 2 bases, the J end lost 2 bases, and 9 bases lay between the germline ends. This CDR3 contains 14 residues. The CDR3 region has the DNA TGTGCCACCAGCAGAACGACAGAGAACTATGGCTACACCTTC. Translating gives CATSRTTENYGYTF.

This clone was counted only a few times. V gene TRBV6-1 combines with J gene TRBJ1-3; D might be TRBD1 (6 bases). CDR1 is MNHNS, CDR2 SASEGT, per germline. V was clipped by 4 bases and J by 0 bases, with 10 bases between them. The CDR3 is made up of 15 amino acids. The CDR3 sequence is CASSVGQISGNTIYF. The DNA of the CDR3 is TGTGCCAGCAGTGTCGGACAGATCTCTGGAAACACCATATATTTT.

The chain employs TRBV11-2 and TRBJ2-1, with TRBD2 as a possible D gene (7 bases). Per germline, CDR1 SGHAT and CDR2 FQNNGV. The CDR3 is 13 amino acids. V lost 5 bases and J 10 bases, leaving 15 bases between the germline ends. For the CDR3, the DNA is TGTGCCAGCAGCCCTGGGGGGGCGCGGGAGCAGTTCTTC. It yields the protein CASSPGGAREQFF. The variable domain in full, completed from reference TRBV11-2 and TRBJ2-1, reads EAGVAQSPRYKIIEKRQSVAFWCNPISGHATLYWYQQILGQGPKLLIQFQNNGVVDDSQLPKDRFSAERLKGVDSTLKIQPAKLEDSAVYLCASSPGGAREQFFGPGTRLTVL.

The chain uses TRBV5-1 and TRBJ2-7, with 7 nucleotides matching TRBD2. The CDR3 runs to 15 residues. Germline lookup yields CDR1 SGHRS and CDR2 YFSETQ. Trimming cost V 2 bases and J 6 bases; bases outside gene matches: 11. The CDR3 DNA reads as TGCGCCAGCAGCTTCACGGGGGGAAGTTCCGGCGAGCAGTACTTC. It is translated as CASSFTGGSSGEQYF.